These 14 T cell receptor beta chains were sequenced from one sample in a study of identical twins. Each CDR3 protein is one row after TCRdb ran MiXCR on the 5' RACE reads. The table includes approximately 890,000 distinct CDR3 sequences, over 9% detected once. The sample was also reused in another study, on yellow fever vaccine responses in identical twins.

The sequencing input was PBMCs. The origin of the receptors is a woman between 18 and 30 years old in good health.

This clonotype was observed a handful of times. The chain carries TRBV4-2 and TRBJ2-1, with 8 bases that match TRBD2. Per the germline V gene, CDR1 is LGHNA and CDR2 is YNFKEQ. This CDR3 region has 17 residues. The junction had 4 bases not matched to a gene; V was cut back by 0 bases and J by 0 bases. In DNA, the CDR3 is TGTGCCAGCAGCCAAGAGGTGGCGGGGGGCTCCTACAATGAGCAGTTCTTC. It is translated as CASSQEVAGGSYNEQFF.

The sample holds many counts of this clonotype. The gene calls are TRBV10-3 and TRBJ1-5; 8 bases fit TRBD1. The CDR3 has 15 residues. J was trimmed by 7 bases and V by 6 bases; bases with no gene match: 11. CDR1 and CDR2 (germline): ENHRY, SYGVKD. CDR3 sequence reads: CAIRDRADGPQPQHF. The CDR3 DNA is TGTGCCATCAGGGACAGGGCAGATGGGCCACAGCCCCAGCATTTT.

This clonotype was seen a handful of times. This chain joins TRBV29-1 and TRBJ2-7; 10 nucleotides agree with TRBD2. Germline V gene sequence: CDR1 SQVTM, CDR2 ANQGSEA. This CDR3 spans 13 amino acids. The V and J ends lost 5 bases and 3 bases, in that order; junction bases with no gene match: 4. The CDR3, as DNA: TGCAGCGTTCGTGGGACTAGCGACTACGAGCAGTACTTC. Residues: CSVRGTSDYEQYF.

This chain connects TRBV4-2 to TRBJ2-7; 8 bases map to TRBD1. This CDR3 contains 16 residues. Losses at the gene ends were 0 bases for V and 5 bases for J; bases not matched to a gene: 9. CDR1 is LGHNA and CDR2 is YNFKEQ in the germline V gene. CDR3 coding DNA: TGTGCCAGCAGCCAAGATGGACAGGGAGGTCCAGACGAGCAGTACTTC. Its protein product is CASSQDGQGGPDEQYF.

This chain uses TRBV4-1 with TRBJ2-1, with a tentative D call TRBD2 (6 bases). Trimming left V 1 base short and J 4 bases short, with 14 bases between. The CDR3 is 16 residues long. Per germline, CDR1 MGHRA and CDR2 YSYEKL. In DNA form, the CDR3 reads TGCGCCAGCAGCCAAGGTCTTAGCGGACGATACAATGAGCAGTTCTTC. Protein sequence: CASSQGLSGRYNEQFF.

This clonotype was detected only a few times. The V and J genes are TRBV11-2 and TRBJ1-3; D gene ambiguous. This CDR3 comprises 15 residues. Per the germline V gene, CDR1 is SGHAT and CDR2 is FQNNGV. V shed 5 bases and J shed 7 bases, with 18 bases lying between them. DNA for the CDR3: TGTGCCAGCAGCAAACGGCAGGATTCTCTGAACACCATATATTTT. Amino acid sequence: CASSKRQDSLNTIYF.

The table lists this clonotype with many counts. V is TRBV29-1 and J is TRBJ2-1; 7 nucleotides match TRBD1. V was pared by 1 base and J by 8 bases, with 11 bases of the junction left unmatched. The CDR3 is 15 amino acids. CDR1 and CDR2 from the germline V gene are SQVTM and ANQGSEA. CDR3 nucleotide sequence: TGCAGCGTTGAAGTCGTTCACAGGGGTCAGGATGAGCAGTTCTTC. Protein: CSVEVVHRGQDEQFF.

This sequence joins TRBV12-3 or TRBV12-4 and TRBJ1-5; a possible D gene is TRBD1 (5 bases). The CDR3 totals 15 residues. Trimming pared 5 bases from V and 3 bases from J, leaving 14 bases between. The CDR3 DNA reads TGTGCCAGCAGTCCCGCCGGGGGGGACAATCAGCCCCAGCATTTT. Translated: CASSPAGGDNQPQHF.

V and J are TRBV5-1 and TRBJ1-2, with 7 bases lining up with TRBD1. CDR3 size: 16 residues. Trimming cost V 4 bases and J 6 bases; bases outside gene matches: 15. CDR1 SGHRS and CDR2 YFSETQ come from the germline V gene. DNA for the CDR3: TGCGCCAGCAGCACGGGTTTGGGACAGCCGGCTGATGGCTACACCTTC. This codes for CASSTGLGQPADGYTF.

In its sample, this clonotype was seen a few times. For the CDR3, the DNA is TGTGCCAGCAGTGAAGGCCCGGTGGGCAGACTCAATGAGCAGTTCTTC. Translated: CASSEGPVGRLNEQFF. The chain links TRBV6-4 to TRBJ2-1; D ambiguous. This CDR3 has 16 residues. Trimming took off 3 bases at V and 6 bases at J, with 18 bases between the two ends. Germline V gene lookup returns CDR1 MRHNA and CDR2 SNTAGT.

The J gene is TRBJ2-2, the V gene TRBV7-9, with TRBD1 identical over 7 bases. The ends lost 5 bases at V and 4 bases at J; junction bases unmatched: 10. Germline CDR1 SEHNR, CDR2 FQNEAQ (reference sequence). The CDR3 runs to 16 residues. Here the CDR3 reads CASSPVGQLTTGELFF. Here the CDR3 DNA reads TGTGCCAGCAGCCCTGTGGGACAGTTAACCACCGGGGAGCTGTTTTTT.

This clonotype was counted a few times. J is TRBJ2-5 and V is TRBV20-1; D is tentatively TRBD1 or TRBD2 (6 bases each). V dropped 5 bases and J dropped 5 bases, with 18 bases sitting between them. The CDR3 contains 14 residues. Germline values: CDR1 DFQATT, CDR2 SNEGSKA (reference sequence). The CDR3 nucleotides are TGCAGTGCTCTTGAGGGGGGTAGTCTCGAGACCCAGTACTTC. Amino acid sequence: CSALEGGSLETQYF.

This clonotype was counted only a few times. J is TRBJ2-7 and V is TRBV7-3; 12 nucleotides match TRBD2. The CDR3 loop spans 15 amino acids. V was pared by 5 bases and J by 4 bases, with 6 bases of the junction left unmatched. Germline CDR1 and CDR2: SGHTA and FQGTGA. The CDR3 region has the DNA TGTGCCAGCAGCCAAGGACTAGCGGGACAGTACGAGCAGTACTTC. Its translation is CASSQGLAGQYEQYF.

This clonotype was recorded many times. The chain combines TRBV5-1 with TRBJ2-1; 7 positions match TRBD2. The CDR3 totals 15 residues. Germline V CDR1 and CDR2: SGHRS, YFSETQ. J lost 4 bases, V lost 0 bases, and 4 bases had no gene match. The CDR3 loop is CASSLELAEYNEQFF. CDR3 bases: TGCGCCAGCAGCTTGGAGCTAGCGGAGTACAATGAGCAGTTCTTC.